A single TCR beta chain is shown here with its context. This clonotype was detected ten times or more. Its antigen target is currently unknown. Per-base quality was not reported, and no clone a single base away is much larger than it. Receptors were amplified or captured by 5' RACE. The reads were generated on an Illumina HiSeq 2500. A second PCR of roughly 6 to 12 cycles was performed with a sample-barcoded 5' primer and a J-beta primer mix. A template-switch 5' adaptor carrying 12 random nucleotides introduced a unique molecular identifier onto each TCR beta cDNA molecule. Each sample yielded at least 3 million CDR3-containing paired-end reads. First-strand cDNA was synthesized from all RNA with the Mint cDNA synthesis kit, primed by a TRBC-specific oligonucleotide. Following uracil-DNA glycosylase treatment, all cDNA underwent a first 18-cycle PCR with the universal primers M1SS and BC2_uni_R. Per the authors' processing: For normalization, 1 million high-quality reads were randomly selected from each sample, with every read carrying a distinct molecular identifier. Instead of being binned into consensus sequences, reads that shared molecular identifiers were thrown out. MiTCR, with a Q25 quality threshold and the strictest error-elimination algorithm, was used for CDR3 identification, clonotype clustering and error correction. A nonparametric unseen species model using Euler transformation provided a lower-bound estimate of total TCR beta diversity. In-frame beta chains were kept once TCRdb had trimmed the public reads at Q25 with fastp and called clones with MiXCR. A single entry per CDR3 protein holds the most common genes and DNA from its merged rows. The authors' filters were not applied to this entry. The sample table shows about 670,000 distinct CDR3 sequences, and over 40% are seen once. The top ten constitute approximately 12% of the sample.

Deletion took 1 base off V and 0 bases off J, with a span of 10 bases between the germline ends. According to the germline V gene, CDR1 reads SGDLS and CDR2 reads YYNGEE. Inclusive of the bounding cysteine and phenylalanine, the CDR3 is 15 residues long. Only the CDR3 part of the read is kept: 45 bases, read in frame from the first base. These data originate in a study of blood T cells in healthy people across ages (dated by TCRdb to the mid-2010s). As for the study more broadly: In model experiments, roughly one uniquely barcoded TCR beta cDNA molecule per two T cells was captured by template switching. Using deep sequencing normalized with unique cDNA molecular identifiers, the study measured how TCR beta repertoire diversity changes with age. Two additional independent replicas of 1 million unique cDNA reads from the same blood draw were analyzed for two donors (one aged 18 to 30 and one aged 80 or older). To avoid experimental bias, donors of different ages were distributed randomly across sequencing lanes. The donors were split into four age groups: young (average around 16 years), middle-aged (roughly 42), aged (around 67) and long-lived (approximately 89). Overall study outcomes, separate from this receptor: Because donor CMV infection status was unknown, age-related changes in expanded clonotypes were potentially confounded. There was a strong correlation between observed TCR beta diversity and the percentage of naive T cells measured by flow cytometry. Estimates of total diversity based on one million sequenced T cells were regarded as lower bounds and as underestimates. Because profiling used bulk unsorted PBMCs, naive and antigen-experienced compartments could not be compared conclusively. Observed TCR beta diversity per million T cells fell roughly linearly with age, and a significant reduction was already apparent by age roughly 40. Compared with the aged group, more naive CD4+ T cells, fewer expanded clones and increased TCR diversity were shown by the long-lived group, suggesting age selection.

The approximately 40 donors, aged roughly 6 to 95 years, were systemically healthy Caucasian individuals from Russia. Roughly 10 milliliters of peripheral blood were collected from each donor into EDTA-treated Vacutainer tubes. PBMCs were isolated by Ficoll-Paque density-gradient centrifugation, with at least 7 million obtained per sample. Total RNA, at least 5.5 micrograms per sample, was extracted from PBMCs with Trizol reagent. Naive CD45RAhigh/CD27high T cell percentages were measured by flow cytometry on a PBMC aliquot from every donor. Sequencing input: blood. This receptor was identified in a woman of 80 years or more in good health. The rearrangement combines TRBV9 with TRBJ2-5; TRBD2 is a weak D gene call, 6 bases matching. The CDR3 corresponds to CASSVKEGNQETQYF. The nucleotide sequence is given as TGTGCCAGCAGCGTAAAGGAGGGCAACCAAGAGACCCAGTACTTC.